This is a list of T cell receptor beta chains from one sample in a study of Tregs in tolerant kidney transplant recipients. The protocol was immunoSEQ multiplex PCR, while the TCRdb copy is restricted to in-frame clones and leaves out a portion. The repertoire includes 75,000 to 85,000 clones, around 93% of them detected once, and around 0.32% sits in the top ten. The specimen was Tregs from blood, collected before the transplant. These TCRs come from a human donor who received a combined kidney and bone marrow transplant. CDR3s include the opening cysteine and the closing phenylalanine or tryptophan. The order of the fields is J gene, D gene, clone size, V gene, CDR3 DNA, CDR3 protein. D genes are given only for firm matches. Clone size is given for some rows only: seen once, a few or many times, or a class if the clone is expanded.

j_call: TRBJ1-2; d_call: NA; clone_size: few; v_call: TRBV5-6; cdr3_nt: TGTGCCAGCAGCTTGGGGGTCTATGGCTACACCTTC; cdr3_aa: CASSLGVYGYTF
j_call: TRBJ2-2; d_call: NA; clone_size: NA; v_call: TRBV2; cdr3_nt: TGTGCCAGCAGTGTTAGCAGGAACACCGGGGAGCTGTTTTTT; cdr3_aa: CASSVSRNTGELFF
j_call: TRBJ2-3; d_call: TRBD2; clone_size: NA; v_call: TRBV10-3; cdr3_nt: TGTGCCACCTCGCTAGCGGGCACAGATACGCAGTATTTT; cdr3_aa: CATSLAGTDTQYF
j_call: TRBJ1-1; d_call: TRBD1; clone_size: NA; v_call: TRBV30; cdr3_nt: TGTGCCTGGACCCAGGGGGCCACTGAAGCTTTCTTT; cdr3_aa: CAWTQGATEAFF
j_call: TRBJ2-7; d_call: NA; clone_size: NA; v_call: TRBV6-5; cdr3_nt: TGTGCCAGCAGTAAGCCGGGCCCGAGCTCCTACGAGCAGTACTTC; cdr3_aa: CASSKPGPSSYEQYF
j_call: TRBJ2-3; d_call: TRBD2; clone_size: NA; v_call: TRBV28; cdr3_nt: TGTGCCAGCAGTTTTAGCGGGAGCACAGATACGCAGTATTTT; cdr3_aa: CASSFSGSTDTQYF
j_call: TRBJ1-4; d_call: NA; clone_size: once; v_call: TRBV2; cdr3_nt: TGTGCCAGCAGTCGGGACGGTAATGAAAAACTGTTTTTT; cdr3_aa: CASSRDGNEKLFF
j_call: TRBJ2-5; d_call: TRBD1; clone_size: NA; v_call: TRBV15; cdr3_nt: TGTGCCACCAGCCCGGACAGGGGAGGAGAGACCCAGTACTTC; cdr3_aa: CATSPDRGGETQYF
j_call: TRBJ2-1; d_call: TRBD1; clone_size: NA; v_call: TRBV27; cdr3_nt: TGTGCCAGCAGCAGAGGCAGGGGGAAACACTCCTACAATGAGCAGTTCTTC; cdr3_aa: CASSRGRGKHSYNEQFF
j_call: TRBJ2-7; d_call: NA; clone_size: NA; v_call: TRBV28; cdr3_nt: TGTGCCAGCAGCCCCCGACGACGGGCCGGGTCCTACGAGCAGTACTTC; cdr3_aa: CASSPRRRAGSYEQYF
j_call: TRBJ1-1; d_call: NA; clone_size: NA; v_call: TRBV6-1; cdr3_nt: TGTGCCAGCAGTGCGGACGGACGTGAAGCTTTCTTT; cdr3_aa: CASSADGREAFF
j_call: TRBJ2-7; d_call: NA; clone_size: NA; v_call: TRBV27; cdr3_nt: TGTGCCAGCAGTTTATCGTGGGGGAGTCACTACGAGCAGTACTTC; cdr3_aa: CASSLSWGSHYEQYF
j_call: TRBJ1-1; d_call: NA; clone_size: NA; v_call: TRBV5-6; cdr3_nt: TGTGCCAGCAGCTTGCAATTCGGCACTGAAGCTTTCTTT; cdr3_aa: CASSLQFGTEAFF
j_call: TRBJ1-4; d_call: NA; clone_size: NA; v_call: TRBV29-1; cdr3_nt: TGCAGCGTTGACGGGGGGCCAACTAATGAAAAACTGTTTTTT; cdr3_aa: CSVDGGPTNEKLFF
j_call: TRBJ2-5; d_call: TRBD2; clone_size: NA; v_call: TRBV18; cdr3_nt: TGTGCCAGCTCACCAACCCTAGCGGGGACACAAGAGACCCAGTACTTC; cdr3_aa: CASSPTLAGTQETQYF
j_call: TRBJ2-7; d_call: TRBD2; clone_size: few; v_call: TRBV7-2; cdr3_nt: TGTGCCAGCAGCCCCGCTAGCGGGAGGTACGAGCAGTACTTC; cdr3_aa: CASSPASGRYEQYF
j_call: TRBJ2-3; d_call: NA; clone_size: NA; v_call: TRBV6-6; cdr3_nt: TGTGCCAGCAGGGCTGCCACAGATACGCAGTATTTT; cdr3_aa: CASRAATDTQYF
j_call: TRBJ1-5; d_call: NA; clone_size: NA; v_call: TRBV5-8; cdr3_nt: TGTGCCAGCAGCTTTAGCACTAGCAATCAGCCCCAGCATTTT; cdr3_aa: CASSFSTSNQPQHF
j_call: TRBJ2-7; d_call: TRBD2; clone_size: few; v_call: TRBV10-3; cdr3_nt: TGTGCCATCAGTGAGCCGGGACTAGCTCTCGAGCAGTACTTC; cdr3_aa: CAISEPGLALEQYF
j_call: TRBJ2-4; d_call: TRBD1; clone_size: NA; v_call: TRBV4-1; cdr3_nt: TGCGCCAGCAGCCTCCAGGACAGGGTAAACATTCAGTACTTC; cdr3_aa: CASSLQDRVNIQYF
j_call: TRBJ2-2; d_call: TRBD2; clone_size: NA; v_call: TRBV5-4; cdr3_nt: TGTGCCAGCAGCGGCGGGACTAGTCGCACCGGGGAGCTGTTTTTT; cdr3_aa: CASSGGTSRTGELFF
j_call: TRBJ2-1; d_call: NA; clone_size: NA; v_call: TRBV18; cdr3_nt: TGTGCCAGCTCACCAGTGCAGGGCAAAGGCAATGAGCAGTTCTTC; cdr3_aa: CASSPVQGKGNEQFF
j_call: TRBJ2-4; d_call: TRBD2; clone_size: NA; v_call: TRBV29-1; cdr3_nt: TGCAGCGTTGTATCGGGGGGGAAAAACATTCAGTACTTC; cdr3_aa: CSVVSGGKNIQYF